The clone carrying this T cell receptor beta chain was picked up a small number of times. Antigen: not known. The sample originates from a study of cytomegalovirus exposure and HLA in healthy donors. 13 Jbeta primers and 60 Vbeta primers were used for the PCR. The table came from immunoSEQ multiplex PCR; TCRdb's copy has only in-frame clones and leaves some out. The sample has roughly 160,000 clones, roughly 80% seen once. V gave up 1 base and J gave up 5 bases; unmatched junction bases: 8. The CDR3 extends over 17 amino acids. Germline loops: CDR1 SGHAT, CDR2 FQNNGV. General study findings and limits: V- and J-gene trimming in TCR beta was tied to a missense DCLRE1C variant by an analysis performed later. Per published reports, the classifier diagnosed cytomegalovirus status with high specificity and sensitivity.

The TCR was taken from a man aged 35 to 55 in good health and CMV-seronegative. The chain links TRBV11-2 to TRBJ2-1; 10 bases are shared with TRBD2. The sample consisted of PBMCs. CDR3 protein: CASSLVGAGGIHNEQFF. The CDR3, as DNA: TGTGCCAGCAGCTTAGTTGGAGCGGGGGGGATCCACAATGAGCAGTTCTTC. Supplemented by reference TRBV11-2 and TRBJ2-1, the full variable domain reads EAGVAQSPRYKIIEKRQSVAFWCNPISGHATLYWYQQILGQGPKLLIQFQNNGVVDDSQLPKDRFSAERLKGVDSTLKIQPAKLEDSAVYLCASSLVGAGGIHNEQFFGPGTRLTVL.